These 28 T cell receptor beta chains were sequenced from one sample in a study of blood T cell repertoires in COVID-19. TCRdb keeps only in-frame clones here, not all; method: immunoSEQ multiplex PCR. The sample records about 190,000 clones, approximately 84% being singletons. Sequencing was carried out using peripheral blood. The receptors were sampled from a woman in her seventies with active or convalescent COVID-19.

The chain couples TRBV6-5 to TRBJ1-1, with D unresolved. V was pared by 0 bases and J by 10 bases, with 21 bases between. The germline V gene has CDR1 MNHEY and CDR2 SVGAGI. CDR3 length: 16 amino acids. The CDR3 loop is CASSYSTGRPRAGAFF. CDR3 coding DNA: TGTGCCAGCAGTTACTCTACCGGTCGGCCGAGGGCAGGAGCTTTCTTT.

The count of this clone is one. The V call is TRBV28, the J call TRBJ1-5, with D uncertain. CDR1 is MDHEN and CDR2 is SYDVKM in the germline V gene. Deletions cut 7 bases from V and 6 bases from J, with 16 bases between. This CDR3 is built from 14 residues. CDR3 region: CASTGGLPSQPQHF. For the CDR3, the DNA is TGTGCCAGCACTGGCGGGTTGCCAAGTCAGCCCCAGCATTTT. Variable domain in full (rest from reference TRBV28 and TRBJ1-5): DVKVTQSSRYLVKRTGEKVFLECVQDMDHENMFWYRQDPGLGLRLIYFSYDVKMKEKGDIPEGYSVSREKKERFSLILESASTNQTSMYLCASTGGLPSQPQHFGDGTRLSIL.

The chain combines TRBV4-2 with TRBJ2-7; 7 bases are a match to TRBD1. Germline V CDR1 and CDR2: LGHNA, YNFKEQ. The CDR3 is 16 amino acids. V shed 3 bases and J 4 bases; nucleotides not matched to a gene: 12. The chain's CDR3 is CASSQATGSTIYEQYF. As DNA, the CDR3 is TGTGCCAGCAGCCAGGCGACAGGGTCGACTATTTACGAGCAGTACTTC.

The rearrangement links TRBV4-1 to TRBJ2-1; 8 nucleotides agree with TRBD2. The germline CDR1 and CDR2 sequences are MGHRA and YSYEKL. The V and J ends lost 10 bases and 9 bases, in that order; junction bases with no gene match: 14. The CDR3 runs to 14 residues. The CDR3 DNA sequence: TGCGCCACTCGCCCGGGACTAGGTGCGGTTGAGCAGTTCTTC. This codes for CATRPGLGAVEQFF.

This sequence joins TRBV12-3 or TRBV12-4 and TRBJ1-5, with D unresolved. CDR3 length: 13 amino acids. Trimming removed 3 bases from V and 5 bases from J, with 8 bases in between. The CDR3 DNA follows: TGTGCCAGCAGTTTTCACCCGGATCAGCCCCAGCATTTT. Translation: CASSFHPDQPQHF.

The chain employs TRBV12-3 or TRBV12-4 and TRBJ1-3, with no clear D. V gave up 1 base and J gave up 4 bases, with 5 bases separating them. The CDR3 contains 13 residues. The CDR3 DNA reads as TGTGCCAGCAGTTTAGAAGCCGGAAACACCATATATTTT. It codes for CASSLEAGNTIYF.

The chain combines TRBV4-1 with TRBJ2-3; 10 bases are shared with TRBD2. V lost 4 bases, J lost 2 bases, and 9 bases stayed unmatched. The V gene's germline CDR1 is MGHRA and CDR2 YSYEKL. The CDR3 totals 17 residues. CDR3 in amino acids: CASSRDLAGGFTDTQYF. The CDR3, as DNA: TGCGCCAGCAGCCGGGACTTAGCGGGAGGATTCACAGATACGCAGTATTTT.

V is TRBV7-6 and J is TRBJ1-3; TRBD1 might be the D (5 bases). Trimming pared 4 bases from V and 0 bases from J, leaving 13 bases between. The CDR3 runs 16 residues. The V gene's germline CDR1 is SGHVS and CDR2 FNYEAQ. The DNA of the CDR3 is TGTGCCAGCAGCTCCCCTACAGGAAGCTCTGGAAACACCATATATTTT. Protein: CASSSPTGSSGNTIYF. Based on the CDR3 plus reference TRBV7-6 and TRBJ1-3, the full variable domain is GAGVSQSPRYKVTKRGQDVALRCDPISGHVSLYWYRQALGQGPEFLTYFNYEAQQDKSGLPNDRFSAERPEGSISTLTIQRTEQRDSAMYRCASSSPTGSSGNTIYFGEGSWLTVV.

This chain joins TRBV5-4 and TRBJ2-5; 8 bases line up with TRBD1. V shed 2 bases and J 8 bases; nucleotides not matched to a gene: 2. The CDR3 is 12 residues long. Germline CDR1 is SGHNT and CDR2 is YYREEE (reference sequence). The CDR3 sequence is CASSFDRGTQYF. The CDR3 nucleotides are TGTGCCAGCAGCTTTGACAGGGGAACCCAGTACTTC.

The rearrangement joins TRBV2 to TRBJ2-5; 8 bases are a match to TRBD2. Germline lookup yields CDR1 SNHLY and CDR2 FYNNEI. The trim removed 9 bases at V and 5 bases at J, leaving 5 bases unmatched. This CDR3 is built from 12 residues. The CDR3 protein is CASAGGSETQYF. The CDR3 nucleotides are TGTGCCAGTGCGGGGGGATCCGAGACCCAGTACTTC.

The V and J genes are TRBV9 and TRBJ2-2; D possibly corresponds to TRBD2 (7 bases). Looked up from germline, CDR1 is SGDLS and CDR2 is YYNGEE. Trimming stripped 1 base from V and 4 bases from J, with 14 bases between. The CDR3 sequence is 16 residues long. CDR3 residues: CASSVSPRGATGELFF. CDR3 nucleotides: TGTGCCAGCAGCGTATCGCCCCGGGGGGCCACCGGGGAGCTGTTTTTT.

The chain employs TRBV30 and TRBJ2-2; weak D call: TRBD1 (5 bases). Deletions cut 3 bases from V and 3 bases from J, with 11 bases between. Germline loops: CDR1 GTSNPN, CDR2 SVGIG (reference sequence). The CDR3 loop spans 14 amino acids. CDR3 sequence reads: CAWRGQSYTGELFF. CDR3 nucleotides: TGTGCCTGGAGGGGGCAGAGTTACACCGGGGAGCTGTTTTTT.

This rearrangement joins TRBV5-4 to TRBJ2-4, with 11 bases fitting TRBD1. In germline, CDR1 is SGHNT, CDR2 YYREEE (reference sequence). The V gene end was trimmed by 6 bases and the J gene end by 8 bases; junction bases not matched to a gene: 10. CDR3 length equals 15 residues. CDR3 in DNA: TGTGCCAGCACCATAGGGACAGGGGGGTCGGACATTCAGTACTTC. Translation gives CASTIGTGGSDIQYF. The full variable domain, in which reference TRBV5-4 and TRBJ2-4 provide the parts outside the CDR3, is ETGVTQSPTHLIKTRGQQVTLRCSSQSGHNTVSWYQQALGQGPQFIFQYYREEENGRGNFPPRFSGLQFPNYSSELNVNALELDDSALYLCASTIGTGGSDIQYFGAGTRLSVL.

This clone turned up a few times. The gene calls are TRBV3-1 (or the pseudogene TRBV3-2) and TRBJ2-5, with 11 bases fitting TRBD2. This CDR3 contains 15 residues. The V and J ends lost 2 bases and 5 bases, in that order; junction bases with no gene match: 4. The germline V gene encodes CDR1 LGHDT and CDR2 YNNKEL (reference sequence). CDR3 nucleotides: TGTGCCAGCAGCCAAACTAGCGGGAGTCGGGAGACCCAGTACTTC. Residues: CASSQTSGSRETQYF.

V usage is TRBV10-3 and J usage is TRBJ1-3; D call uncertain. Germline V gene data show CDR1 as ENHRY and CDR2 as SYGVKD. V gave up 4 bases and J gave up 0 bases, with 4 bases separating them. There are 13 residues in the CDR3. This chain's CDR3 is CAISANSGNTIYF. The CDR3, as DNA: TGTGCCATCAGTGCCAACTCTGGAAACACCATATATTTT.

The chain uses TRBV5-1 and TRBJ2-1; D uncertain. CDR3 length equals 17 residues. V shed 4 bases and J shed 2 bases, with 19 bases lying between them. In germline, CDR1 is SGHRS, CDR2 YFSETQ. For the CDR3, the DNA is TGCGCCAGCAGCGCTCCGACACCGAAGGTGACCTACAATGAGCAGTTCTTC. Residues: CASSAPTPKVTYNEQFF.

The CDR3 bases are TGTGCCAGCAGTTACAAGGACAGGATGATTGGAAACACCATATATTTT. Its protein is CASSYKDRMIGNTIYF. V gene TRBV6-5 combines with J gene TRBJ1-3, with 7 bases fitting TRBD1. The CDR3 is 16 amino acids. Trimming took 2 bases from V and 3 from J; bases not matched to a gene: 7. CDR1 and CDR2 (germline): MNHEY, SVGAGI.

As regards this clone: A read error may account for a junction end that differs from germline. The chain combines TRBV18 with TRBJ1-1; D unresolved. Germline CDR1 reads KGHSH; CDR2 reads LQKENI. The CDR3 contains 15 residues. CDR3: CASPPHPEVNTEAFF. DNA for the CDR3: TGTGCCAGCCCACCCCACCCGGAGGTGAACACTGAAGCTTTCTTT. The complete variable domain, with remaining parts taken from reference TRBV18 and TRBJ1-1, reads NAGVMQNPRHLVRRRGQEARLRCSPMKGHSHVYWYRQLPEEGLKFMVYLQKENIIDESGMPKERFSAEFPKEGPSILRIQQVVRGDSAAYFCASPPHPEVNTEAFFGQGTRLTVV.

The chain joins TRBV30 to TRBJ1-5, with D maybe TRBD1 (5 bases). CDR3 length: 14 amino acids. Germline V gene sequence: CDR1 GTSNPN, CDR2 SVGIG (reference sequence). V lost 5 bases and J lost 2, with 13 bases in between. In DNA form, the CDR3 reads TGTGCCTGGCAGAACAGGATCGGCAATCAGCCCCAGCATTTT. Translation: CAWQNRIGNQPQHF.

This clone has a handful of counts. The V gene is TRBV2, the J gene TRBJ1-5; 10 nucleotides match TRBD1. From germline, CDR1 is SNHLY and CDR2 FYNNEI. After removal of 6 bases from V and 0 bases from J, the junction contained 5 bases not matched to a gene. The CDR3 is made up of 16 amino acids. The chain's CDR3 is CASRVDRGLSNQPQHF. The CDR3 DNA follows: TGTGCCAGCAGAGTAGACAGGGGGCTTAGCAATCAGCCCCAGCATTTT.

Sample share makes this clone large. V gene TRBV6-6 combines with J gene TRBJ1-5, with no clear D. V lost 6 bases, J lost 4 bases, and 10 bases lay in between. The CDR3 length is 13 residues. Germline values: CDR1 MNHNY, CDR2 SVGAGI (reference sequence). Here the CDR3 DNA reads TGTGCCAGCAGCGGTGCGGTTAATCAGCCCCAGCATTTT. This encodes CASSGAVNQPQHF.

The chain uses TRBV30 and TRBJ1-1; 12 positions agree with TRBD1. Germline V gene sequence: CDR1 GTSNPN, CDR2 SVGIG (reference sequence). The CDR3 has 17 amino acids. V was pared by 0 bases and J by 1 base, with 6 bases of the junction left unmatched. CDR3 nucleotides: TGTGCCTGGAGTGTACGAGGGACAGGGGGCTGGAACACTGAAGCTTTCTTT. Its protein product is CAWSVRGTGGWNTEAFF.

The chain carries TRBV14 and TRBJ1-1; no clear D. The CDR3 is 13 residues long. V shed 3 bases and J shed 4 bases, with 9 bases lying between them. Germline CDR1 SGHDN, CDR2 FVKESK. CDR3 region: CASSQSQATEAFF. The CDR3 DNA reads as TGTGCCAGCAGCCAGTCCCAAGCCACTGAAGCTTTCTTT. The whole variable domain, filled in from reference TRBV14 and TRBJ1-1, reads EAGVTQFPSHSVIEKGQTVTLRCDPISGHDNLYWYRRVMGKEIKFLLHFVKESKQDESGMPNNRFLAERTGGTYSTLKVQPAELEDSGVYFCASSQSQATEAFFGQGTRLTVV.

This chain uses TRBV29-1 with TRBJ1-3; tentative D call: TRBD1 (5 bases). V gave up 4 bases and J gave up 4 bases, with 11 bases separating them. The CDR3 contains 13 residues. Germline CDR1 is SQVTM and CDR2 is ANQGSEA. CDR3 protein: CSVVVRGGNTIYF. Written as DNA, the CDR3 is TGCAGCGTTGTTGTACGGGGGGGAAACACCATATATTTT.

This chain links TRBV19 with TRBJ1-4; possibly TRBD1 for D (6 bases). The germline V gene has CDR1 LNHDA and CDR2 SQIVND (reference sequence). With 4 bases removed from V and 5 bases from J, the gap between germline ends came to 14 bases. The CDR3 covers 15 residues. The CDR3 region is CASSTPGRGNEKLFF. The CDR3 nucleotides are TGTGCCAGTAGTACCCCGGGTAGGGGGAATGAAAAACTGTTTTTT.

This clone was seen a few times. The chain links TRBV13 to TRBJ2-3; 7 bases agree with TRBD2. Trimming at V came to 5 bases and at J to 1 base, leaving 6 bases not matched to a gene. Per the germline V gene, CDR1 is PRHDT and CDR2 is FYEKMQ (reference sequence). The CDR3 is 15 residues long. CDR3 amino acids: CASSPAGRGTDTQYF. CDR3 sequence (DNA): TGTGCCAGCAGCCCTGCAGGGAGGGGCACAGATACGCAGTATTTT.

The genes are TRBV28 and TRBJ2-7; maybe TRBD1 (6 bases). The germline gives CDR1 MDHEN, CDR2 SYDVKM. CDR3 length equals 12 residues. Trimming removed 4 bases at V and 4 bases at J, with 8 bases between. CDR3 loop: CASSSTGYEQYF. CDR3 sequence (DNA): TGTGCCAGCAGTTCAACAGGGTACGAGCAGTACTTC.

The CDR3 sequence: CASSQVTGVKATNEKLFF. CDR3 DNA: TGTGCCAGCAGCCAAGTCACCGGGGTGAAGGCGACTAATGAAAAACTGTTTTTT. This rearrangement joins TRBV16 to TRBJ1-4; the D is unclear. From germline, CDR1 is KGHSY and CDR2 FQNENV. This CDR3 has 18 residues. V was shortened by 2 bases and J by 2 bases, with 18 bases between the two germline ends.